A selection of T cell receptor beta chains follows, all from one sample in a study of cytomegalovirus exposure and HLA in healthy donors. Clones were read by immunoSEQ multiplex PCR, and TCRdb kept only the in-frame ones, dropping some. The table shows 150,000 to 200,000 clones, with around 78% occurring only once. What was sequenced was PBMCs. The receptors derive from a woman aged 25 to 39 in good health and CMV-seropositive. Each CDR3 is given with its conserved first and last residue. The order of the fields is J gene, V gene, CDR3 protein.

TRBJ1-1 TRBV29-1 CSVEGFATGQGPAGAFF
TRBJ2-5 TRBV5-4 CASSLEFGRQETQYF
TRBJ2-7 TRBV27 CASRGDSSYEQYF
TRBJ1-4 TRBV5-6 CASSTWDRGNEKLFF
TRBJ2-3 TRBV4-3 CASSQLNRDTSTDTQYF
TRBJ2-1 TRBV6-5 CASSPLADYNEQFF
TRBJ1-1 TRBV6-5 CASRTGVEPAFF
TRBJ1-3 TRBV4-1 CASSQATGRGNTIYF
TRBJ2-1 TRBV4-3 CASSLAGLYNEQFF
TRBJ2-1 TRBV9 CASSDQGTEQFF
TRBJ1-1 TRBV9 CASSAHTQGAPEAFF
TRBJ2-2 TRBV5-1 CASSLFGDTGELFF
TRBJ2-2 TRBV25-1 CASRGQTSGSWVTGELFF
TRBJ2-5 TRBV6-5 CASRQSGIETQYF
TRBJ2-7 TRBV4-3 CASSQDGNRDISYEQYF
TRBJ2-7 TRBV11-2 CASRDLPGGPYEQYF
TRBJ2-3 TRBV9 CASSVNPDFTDTQYF
TRBJ1-3 TRBV28 CASRTTSGNTIYF
TRBJ1-1 TRBV5-1 CASISIGGYGGSTEAFF
TRBJ2-3 TRBV7-2 CASSLLASGTDTQYF
TRBJ1-3 TRBV6-1 CASSEFGTVSGNTIYF
TRBJ2-3 TRBV4-3 CASSRQLAGGFTDTQYF
TRBJ2-2 TRBV9 CASSVAAGYAGELFF
TRBJ1-6 TRBV28 CASSSGQYSPLHF
TRBJ1-4 TRBV6-1 CASSEGVFGEKLFF
TRBJ1-1 TRBV2 CASMLQGVLRAFF
TRBJ2-1 TRBV5-4 CASSPEAGFSNEQFF
TRBJ1-2 TRBV30 CAWSVRTGASYGYTF
TRBJ2-7 TRBV30 CAWSADRPSYEQYF
TRBJ1-5 TRBV19 CASSTRSGYQPQHF
TRBJ1-1 TRBV2 CASIPSKGGRNTEAFF
TRBJ2-3 TRBV4-2 CASRSSGGVVSADTQYF
TRBJ1-2 TRBV2 CASAGTEGYTF
TRBJ2-1 TRBV2 CASTDRGRHEQFF
TRBJ1-4 TRBV19 CASSPQKEKLFF